This T cell receptor (beta chain) derives from a study of graft-versus-host responses after intestinal transplantation. The wider study: Anti-thymocyte globulin served as induction for all recipients, who then took tacrolimus and steroids for approximately three years.

The CDR3 is 13 residues long. The V gene's germline CDR1 is MDHEN and CDR2 SYDVKM. Trimming took off 2 bases at V and 4 bases at J, with 7 bases between the two ends. In the case of this clone: Its cognate antigen is unknown.

Study-level findings and limits: The study found high graft-versus-host to host-versus-graft clonal ratios in allografts of patients with graft-donor T cell macrochimerism. There were GvH clones found in recipient marrow, and some of them appeared first in ileum or blood. Peak circulating GvH clone levels tracked with early post-transplant HvG declines.

Sequencing was performed with immunoSEQ multiplex PCR; in TCRdb, only in-frame clones are kept and a portion is missing. The repertoire includes about 150,000 clones, nearly 95% of them detected once, and roughly 0.19% sits in the top ten. V is TRBV28 and J is TRBJ2-3; D not resolved. The specimen was unstimulated CD4+ T cells sorted from spleen or lymph node cells, collected before intestinal transplant. The TCR sequence derives from a human donor who received an intestinal transplant. The CDR3 sequence is CASSLLGPDTQYF. In DNA form, the CDR3 reads TGTGCCAGCAGTTTACTAGGACCAGATACGCAGTATTTT.